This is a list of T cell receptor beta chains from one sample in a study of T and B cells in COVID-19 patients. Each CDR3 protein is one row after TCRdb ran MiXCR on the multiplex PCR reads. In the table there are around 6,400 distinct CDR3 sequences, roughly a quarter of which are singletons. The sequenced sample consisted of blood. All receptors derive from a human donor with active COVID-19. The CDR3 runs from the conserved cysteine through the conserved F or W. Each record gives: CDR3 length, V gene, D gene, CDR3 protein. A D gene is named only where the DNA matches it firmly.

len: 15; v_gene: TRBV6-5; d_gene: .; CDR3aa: CASSPGTLRDSPLHF
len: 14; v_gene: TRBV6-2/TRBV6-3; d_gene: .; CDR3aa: CASSYTGVVETQYF
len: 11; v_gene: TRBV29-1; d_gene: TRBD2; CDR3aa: CSALSGGMQFF
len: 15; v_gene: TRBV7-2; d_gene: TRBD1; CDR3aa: CASSLGPGQENGYTF
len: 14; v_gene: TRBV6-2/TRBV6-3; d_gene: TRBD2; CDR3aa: CASRPSGGAYEQYF
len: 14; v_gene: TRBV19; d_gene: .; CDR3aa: CASSTQTGISPQHF
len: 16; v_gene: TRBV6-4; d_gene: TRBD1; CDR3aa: CASSRDSISGANVLTF
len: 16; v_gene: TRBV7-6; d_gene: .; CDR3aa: CASSLFAAQSTDTQYF
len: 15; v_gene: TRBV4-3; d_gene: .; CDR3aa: CASSLRSSGANVLTF
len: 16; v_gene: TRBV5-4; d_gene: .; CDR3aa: CASSLAGTASSYEQYF
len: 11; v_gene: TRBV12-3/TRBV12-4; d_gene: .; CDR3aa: CASSQPDTQYF
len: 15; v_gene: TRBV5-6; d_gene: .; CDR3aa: CASSLVGVGTDTQYF
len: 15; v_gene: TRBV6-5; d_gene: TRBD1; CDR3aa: CASSPGDRLQETQYF
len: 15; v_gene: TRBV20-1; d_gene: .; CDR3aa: CSARGERAGSYEQYF
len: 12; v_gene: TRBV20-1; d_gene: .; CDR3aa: CSARLGGETQYF
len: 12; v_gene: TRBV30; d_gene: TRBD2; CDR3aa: CAWSERGATQYF
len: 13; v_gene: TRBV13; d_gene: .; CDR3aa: CASSRADQNIQYF
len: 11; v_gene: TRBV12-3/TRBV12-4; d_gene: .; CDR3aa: CASSYVGAEYF
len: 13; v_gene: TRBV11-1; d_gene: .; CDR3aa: CASSLGGTYGYTF
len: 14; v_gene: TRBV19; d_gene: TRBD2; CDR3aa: CASRERGRTDTQYF
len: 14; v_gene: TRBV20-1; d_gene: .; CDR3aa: CSASPTVSGNTIYF
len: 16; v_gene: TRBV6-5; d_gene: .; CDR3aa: CASFPLLGGGTDTQYF
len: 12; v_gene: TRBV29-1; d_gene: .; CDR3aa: CSVGGADYGYTF
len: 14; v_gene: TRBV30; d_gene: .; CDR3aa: CAWNPQSSGNTIYF
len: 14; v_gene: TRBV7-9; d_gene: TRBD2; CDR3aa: CASRKAGGQYEQYF
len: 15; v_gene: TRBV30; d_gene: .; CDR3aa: CAWSVGGGGLVGYTF
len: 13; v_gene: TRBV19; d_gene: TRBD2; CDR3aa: CATGLAAYNEQFF
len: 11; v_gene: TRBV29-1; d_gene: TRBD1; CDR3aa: CSAGQARGYTF
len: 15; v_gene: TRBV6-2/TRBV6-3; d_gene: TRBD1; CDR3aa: CASRPTGQSNQPQHF
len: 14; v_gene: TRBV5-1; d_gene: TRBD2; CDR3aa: CASSPGGTQETQYF
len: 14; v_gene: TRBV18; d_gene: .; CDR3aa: CASSPSGTLYGYTF
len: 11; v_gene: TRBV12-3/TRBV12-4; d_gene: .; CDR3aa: CASSRYNEQFF